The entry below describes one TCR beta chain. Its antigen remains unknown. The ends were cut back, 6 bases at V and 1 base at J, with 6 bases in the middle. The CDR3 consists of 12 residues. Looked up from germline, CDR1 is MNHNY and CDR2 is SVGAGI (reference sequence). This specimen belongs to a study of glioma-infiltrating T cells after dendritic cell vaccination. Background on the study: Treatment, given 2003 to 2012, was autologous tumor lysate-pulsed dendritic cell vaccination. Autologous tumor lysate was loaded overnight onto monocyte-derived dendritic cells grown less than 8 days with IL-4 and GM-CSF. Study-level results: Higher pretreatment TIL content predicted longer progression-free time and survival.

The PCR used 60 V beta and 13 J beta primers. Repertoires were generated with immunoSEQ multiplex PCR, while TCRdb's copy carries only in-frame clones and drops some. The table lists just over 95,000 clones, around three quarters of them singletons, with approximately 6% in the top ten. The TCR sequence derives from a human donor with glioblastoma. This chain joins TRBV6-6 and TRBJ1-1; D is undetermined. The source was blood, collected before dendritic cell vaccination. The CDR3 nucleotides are TGTGCCAGCAGGACTGGGAACACTGAAGCTTTCTTT. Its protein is CASRTGNTEAFF.